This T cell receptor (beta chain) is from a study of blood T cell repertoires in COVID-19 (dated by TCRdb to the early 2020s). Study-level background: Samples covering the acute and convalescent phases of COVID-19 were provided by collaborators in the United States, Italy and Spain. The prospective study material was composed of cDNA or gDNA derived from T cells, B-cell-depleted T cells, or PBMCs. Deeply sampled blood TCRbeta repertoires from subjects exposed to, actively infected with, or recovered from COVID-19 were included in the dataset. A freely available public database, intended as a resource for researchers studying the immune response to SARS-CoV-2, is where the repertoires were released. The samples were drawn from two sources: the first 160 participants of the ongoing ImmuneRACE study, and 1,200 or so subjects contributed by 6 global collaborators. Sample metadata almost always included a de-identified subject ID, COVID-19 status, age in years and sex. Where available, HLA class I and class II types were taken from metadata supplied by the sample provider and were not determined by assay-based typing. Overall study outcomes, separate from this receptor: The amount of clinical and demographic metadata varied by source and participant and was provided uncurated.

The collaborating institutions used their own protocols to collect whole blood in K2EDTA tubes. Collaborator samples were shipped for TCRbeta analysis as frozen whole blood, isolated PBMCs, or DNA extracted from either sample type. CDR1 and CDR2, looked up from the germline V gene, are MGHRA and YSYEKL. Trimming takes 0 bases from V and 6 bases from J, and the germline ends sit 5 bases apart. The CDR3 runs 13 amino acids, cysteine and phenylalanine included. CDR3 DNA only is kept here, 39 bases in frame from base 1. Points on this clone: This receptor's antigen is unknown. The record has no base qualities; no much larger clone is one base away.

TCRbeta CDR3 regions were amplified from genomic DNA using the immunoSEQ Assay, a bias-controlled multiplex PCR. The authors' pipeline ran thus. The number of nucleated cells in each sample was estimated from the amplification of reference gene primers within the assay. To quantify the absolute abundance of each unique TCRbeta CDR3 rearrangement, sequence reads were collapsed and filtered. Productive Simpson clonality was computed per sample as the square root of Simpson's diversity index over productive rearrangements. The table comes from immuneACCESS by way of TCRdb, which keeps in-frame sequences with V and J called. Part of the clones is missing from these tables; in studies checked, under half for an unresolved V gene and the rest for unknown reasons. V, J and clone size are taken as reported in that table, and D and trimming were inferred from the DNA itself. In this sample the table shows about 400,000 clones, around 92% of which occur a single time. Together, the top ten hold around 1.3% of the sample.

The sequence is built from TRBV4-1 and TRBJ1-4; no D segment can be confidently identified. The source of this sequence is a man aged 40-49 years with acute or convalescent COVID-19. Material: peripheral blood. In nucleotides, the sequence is TGCGCCAGCAGCCAAGACGGTTATGAAAAACTGTTTTTT. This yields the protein CASSQDGYEKLFF.